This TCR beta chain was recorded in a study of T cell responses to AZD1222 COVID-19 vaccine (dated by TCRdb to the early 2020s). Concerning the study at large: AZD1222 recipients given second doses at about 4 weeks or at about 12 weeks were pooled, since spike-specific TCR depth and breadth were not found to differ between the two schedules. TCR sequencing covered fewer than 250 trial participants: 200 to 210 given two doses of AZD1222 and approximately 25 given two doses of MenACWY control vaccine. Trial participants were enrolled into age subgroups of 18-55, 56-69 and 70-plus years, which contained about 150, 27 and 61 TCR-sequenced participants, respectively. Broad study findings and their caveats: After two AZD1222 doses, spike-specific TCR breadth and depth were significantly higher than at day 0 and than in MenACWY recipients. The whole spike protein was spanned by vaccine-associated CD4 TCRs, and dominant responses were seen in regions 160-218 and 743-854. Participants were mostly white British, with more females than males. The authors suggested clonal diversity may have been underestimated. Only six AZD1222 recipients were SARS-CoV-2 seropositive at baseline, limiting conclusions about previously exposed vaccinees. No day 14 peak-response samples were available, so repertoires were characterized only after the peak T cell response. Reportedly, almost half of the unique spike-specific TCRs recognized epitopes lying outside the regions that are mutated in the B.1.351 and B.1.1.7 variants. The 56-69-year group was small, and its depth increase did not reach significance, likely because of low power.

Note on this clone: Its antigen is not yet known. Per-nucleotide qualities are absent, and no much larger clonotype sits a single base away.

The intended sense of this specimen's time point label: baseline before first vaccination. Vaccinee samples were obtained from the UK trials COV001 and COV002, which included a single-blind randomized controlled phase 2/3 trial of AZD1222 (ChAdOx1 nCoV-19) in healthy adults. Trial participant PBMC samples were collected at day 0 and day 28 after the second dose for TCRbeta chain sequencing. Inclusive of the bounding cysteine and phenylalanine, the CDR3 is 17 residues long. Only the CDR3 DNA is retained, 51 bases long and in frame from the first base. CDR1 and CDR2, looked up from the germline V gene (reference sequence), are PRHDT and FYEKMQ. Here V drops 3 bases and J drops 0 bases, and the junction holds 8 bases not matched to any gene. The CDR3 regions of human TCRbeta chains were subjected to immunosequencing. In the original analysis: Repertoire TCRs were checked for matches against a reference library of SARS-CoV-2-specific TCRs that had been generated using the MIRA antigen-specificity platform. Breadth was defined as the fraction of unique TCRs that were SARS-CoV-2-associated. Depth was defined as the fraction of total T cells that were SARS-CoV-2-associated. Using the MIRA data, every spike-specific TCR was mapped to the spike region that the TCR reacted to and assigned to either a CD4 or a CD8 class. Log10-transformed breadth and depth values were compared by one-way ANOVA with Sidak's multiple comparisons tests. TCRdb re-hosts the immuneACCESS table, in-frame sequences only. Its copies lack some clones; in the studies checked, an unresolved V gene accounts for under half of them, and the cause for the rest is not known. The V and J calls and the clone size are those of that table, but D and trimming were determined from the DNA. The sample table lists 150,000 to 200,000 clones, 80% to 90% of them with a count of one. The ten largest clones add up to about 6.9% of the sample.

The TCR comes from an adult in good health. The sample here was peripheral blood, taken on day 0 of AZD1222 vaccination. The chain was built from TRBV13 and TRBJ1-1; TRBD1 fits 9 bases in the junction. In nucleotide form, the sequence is TGTGCCAGCAGCTTTCGCGGGACAGGGATTATGAACACTGAAGCTTTCTTT. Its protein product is CASSFRGTGIMNTEAFF. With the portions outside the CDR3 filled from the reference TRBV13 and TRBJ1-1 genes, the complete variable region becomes AAGVIQSPRHLIKEKRETATLKCYPIPRHDTVYWYQQGPGQDPQFLISFYEKMQSDKGSIPDRFSAQQFSDYHSELNMSSLELGDSALYFCASSFRGTGIMNTEAFFGQGTRLTVV.